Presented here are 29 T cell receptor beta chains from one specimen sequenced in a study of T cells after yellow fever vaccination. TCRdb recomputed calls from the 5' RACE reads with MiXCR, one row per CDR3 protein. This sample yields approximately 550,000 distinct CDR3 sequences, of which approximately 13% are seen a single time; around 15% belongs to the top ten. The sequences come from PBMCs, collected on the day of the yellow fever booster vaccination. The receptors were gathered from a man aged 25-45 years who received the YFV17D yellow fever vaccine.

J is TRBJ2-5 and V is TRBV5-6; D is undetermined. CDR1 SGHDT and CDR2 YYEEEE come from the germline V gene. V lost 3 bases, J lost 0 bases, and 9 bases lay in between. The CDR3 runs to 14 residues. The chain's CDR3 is CASSSTVYQETQYF. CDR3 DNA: TGTGCCAGCAGCTCCACAGTCTACCAAGAGACCCAGTACTTC.

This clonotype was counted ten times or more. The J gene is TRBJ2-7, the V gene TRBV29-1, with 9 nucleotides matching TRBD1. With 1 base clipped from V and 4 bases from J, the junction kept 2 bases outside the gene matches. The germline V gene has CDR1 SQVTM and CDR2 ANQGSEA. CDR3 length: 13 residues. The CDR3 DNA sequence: TGCAGCGTTGAAGGACAGGGGGGGTACGAGCAGTACTTC. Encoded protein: CSVEGQGGYEQYF.

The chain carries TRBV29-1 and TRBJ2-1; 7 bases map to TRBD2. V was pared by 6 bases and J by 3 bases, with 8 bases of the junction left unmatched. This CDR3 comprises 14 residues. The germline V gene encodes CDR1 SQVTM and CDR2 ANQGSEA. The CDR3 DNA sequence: TGCAGCGTAGGAAGCGGGGCTGGCTACAATGAGCAGTTCTTC. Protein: CSVGSGAGYNEQFF.

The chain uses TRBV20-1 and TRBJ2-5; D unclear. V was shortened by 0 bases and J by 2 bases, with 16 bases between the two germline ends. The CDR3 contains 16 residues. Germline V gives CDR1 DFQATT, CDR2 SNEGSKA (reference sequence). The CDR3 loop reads CSARDHRTPPQETQYF. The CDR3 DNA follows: TGCAGTGCTAGAGATCATCGCACCCCACCTCAAGAGACCCAGTACTTC.

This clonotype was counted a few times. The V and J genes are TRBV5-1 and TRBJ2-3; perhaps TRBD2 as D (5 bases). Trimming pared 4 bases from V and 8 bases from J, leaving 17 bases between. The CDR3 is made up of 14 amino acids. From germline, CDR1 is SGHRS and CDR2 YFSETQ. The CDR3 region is CASSPDGLEGTQYF. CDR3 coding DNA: TGCGCCAGCAGCCCGGATGGACTCGAGGGTACGCAGTATTTT.

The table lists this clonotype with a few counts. The CDR3 sequence: CASSIFGDTGELFF. The CDR3 region has the DNA TGTGCCAGCAGTATCTTCGGGGACACCGGGGAGCTGTTTTTT. V gene TRBV6-2 or TRBV6-3 combines with J gene TRBJ2-2; TRBD2 is a possible D gene (5 bases). The CDR3 consists of 14 residues. Germline values: CDR1 MNHEY, CDR2 SVGEGT. The germline V and J ends were trimmed by 5 bases and 3 bases, with 10 bases remaining between them.

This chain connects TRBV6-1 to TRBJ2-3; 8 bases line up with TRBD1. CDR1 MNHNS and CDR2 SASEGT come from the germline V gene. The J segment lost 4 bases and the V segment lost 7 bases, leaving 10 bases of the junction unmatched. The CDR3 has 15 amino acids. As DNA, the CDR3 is TGTGCCAGCACCCTTACAGGGGGTCGGGCAGATACGCAGTATTTT. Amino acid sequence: CASTLTGGRADTQYF.

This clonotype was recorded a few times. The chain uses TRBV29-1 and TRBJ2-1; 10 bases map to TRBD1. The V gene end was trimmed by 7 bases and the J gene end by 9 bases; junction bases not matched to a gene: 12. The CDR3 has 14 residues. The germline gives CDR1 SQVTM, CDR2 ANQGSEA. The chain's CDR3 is CSGRDRGVSGEQFF. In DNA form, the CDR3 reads TGCAGCGGACGGGACAGGGGTGTTAGTGGTGAGCAGTTCTTC.

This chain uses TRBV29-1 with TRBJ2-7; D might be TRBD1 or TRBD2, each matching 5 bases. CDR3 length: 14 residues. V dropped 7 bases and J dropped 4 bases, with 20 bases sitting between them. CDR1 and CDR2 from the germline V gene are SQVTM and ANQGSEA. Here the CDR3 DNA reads TGCAGCGCCGGTGGGGGTCCATTCTCTTACGAGCAGTACTTC. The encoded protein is CSAGGGPFSYEQYF.

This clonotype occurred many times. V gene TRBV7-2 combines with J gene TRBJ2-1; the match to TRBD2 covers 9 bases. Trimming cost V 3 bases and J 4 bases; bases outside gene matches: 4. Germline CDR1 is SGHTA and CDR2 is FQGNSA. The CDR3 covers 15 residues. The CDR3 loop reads CASSLSAGGYNEQFF. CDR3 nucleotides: TGTGCCAGCAGCTTGTCTGCGGGAGGGTACAATGAGCAGTTCTTC.

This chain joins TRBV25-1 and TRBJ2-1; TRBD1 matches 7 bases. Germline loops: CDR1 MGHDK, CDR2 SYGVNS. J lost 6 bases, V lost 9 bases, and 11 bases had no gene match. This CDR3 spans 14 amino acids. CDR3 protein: CARHLQNRGNEQFF. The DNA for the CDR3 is TGTGCCAGACACCTACAAAACAGGGGCAATGAGCAGTTCTTC.

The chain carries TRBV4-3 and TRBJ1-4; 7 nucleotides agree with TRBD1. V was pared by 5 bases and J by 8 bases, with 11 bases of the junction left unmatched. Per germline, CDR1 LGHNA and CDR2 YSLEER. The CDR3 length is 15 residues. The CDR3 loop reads CASSAETGTREKLFF. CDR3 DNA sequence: TGCGCCAGCAGCGCGGAGACAGGGACTAGGGAAAAACTGTTTTTT.

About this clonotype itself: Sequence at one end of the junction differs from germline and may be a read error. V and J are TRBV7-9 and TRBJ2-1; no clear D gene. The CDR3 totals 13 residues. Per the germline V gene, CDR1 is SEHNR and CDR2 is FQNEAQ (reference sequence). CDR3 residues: CASSTSDGPLKVF. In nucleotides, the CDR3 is TGTGCCAGCAGCACCTCCGACGGGCCGCTAAAGGTCTTC. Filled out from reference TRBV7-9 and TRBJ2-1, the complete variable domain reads DTGVSQNPRHKITKRGQNVTFRCDPISEHNRLYWYRQTLGQGPEFLTYFQNEAQLEKSRLLSDRFSAERPKGSFSTLEIQRTEQGDSAMYLCASSTSDGPLKVFGPGTRLTVL.

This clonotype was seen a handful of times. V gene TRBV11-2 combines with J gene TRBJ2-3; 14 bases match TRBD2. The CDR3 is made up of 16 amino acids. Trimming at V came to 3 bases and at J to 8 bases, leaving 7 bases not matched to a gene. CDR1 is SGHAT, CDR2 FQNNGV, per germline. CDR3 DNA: TGTGCCAGCAGCTTGGGACTAGCGGGAGCGAGGGGTACGCAGTATTTT. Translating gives CASSLGLAGARGTQYF.

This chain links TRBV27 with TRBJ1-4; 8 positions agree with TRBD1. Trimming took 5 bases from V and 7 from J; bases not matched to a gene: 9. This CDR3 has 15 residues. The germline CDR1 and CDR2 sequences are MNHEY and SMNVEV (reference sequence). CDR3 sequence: CASSTTTGAGEKLFF. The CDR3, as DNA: TGTGCCAGCAGTACGACGACAGGGGCAGGTGAAAAACTGTTTTTT. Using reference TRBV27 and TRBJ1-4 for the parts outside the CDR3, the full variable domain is EAQVTQNPRYLITVTGKKLTVTCSQNMNHEYMSWYRQDPGLGLRQIYYSMNVEVTDKGDVPEGYKVSRKEKRNFPLILESPSPNQTSLYFCASSTTTGAGEKLFFGSGTQLSVL.

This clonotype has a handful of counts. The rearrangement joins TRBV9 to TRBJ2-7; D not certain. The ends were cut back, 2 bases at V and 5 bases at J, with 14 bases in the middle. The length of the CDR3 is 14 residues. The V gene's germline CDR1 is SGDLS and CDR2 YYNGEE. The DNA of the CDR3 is TGTGCCAGCAGCGTGTCGACCAGAAGGGACGAGCAGTACTTC. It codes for CASSVSTRRDEQYF.

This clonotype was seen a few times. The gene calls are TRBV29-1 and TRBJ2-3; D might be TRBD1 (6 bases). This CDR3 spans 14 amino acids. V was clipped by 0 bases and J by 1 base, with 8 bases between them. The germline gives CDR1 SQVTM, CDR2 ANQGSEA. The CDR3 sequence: CSVEEGAGTDTQYF. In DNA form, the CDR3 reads TGCAGCGTTGAAGAGGGGGCCGGCACAGATACGCAGTATTTT.

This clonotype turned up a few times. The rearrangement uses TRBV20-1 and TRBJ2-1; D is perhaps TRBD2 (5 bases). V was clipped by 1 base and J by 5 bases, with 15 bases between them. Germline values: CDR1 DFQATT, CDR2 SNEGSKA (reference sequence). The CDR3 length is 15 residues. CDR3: CSARVIEGSHNEQFF. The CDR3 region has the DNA TGCAGTGCTAGAGTTATTGAAGGGAGCCACAATGAGCAGTTCTTC.

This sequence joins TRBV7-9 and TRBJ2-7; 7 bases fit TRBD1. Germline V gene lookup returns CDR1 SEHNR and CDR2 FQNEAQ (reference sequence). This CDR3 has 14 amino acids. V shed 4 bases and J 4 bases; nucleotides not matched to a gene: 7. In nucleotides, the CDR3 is TGTGCCAGCAGCTCACCGACAGGGCAGTACGAGCAGTACTTC. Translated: CASSSPTGQYEQYF.

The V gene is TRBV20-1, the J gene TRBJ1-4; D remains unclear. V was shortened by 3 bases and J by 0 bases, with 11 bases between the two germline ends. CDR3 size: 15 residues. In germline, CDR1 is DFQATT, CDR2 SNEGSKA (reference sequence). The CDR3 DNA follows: TGCAGTGCTAGTAAAGACCGGACAACTAATGAAAAACTGTTTTTT. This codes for CSASKDRTTNEKLFF.

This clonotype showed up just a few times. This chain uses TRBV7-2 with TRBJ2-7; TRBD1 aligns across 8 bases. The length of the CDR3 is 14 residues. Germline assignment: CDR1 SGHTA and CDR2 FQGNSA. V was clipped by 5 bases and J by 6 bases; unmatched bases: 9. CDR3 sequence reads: CASSPADRASEQYF. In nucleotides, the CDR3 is TGTGCCAGCAGCCCTGCGGACAGGGCCAGCGAGCAGTACTTC.

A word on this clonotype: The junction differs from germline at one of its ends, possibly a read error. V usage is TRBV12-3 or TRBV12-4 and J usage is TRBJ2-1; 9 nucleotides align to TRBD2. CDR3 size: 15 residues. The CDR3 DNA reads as TGTGCTAGCAGCTTAGTACTAGCGGGCGCCAATGAGCAGTTCTTC. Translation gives CASSLVLAGANEQFF.

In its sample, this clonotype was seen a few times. The CDR3, as DNA: TGTGCCAGCAGCGTAGCAGGACTAGCGGGAAACAATGAGCAGTTCTTC. As protein: CASSVAGLAGNNEQFF. The rearrangement uses TRBV9 and TRBJ2-1; 12 bases fit TRBD2. Germline CDR1 reads SGDLS; CDR2 reads YYNGEE. The CDR3 runs 16 residues. The V segment lost 0 bases and the J segment 5 bases; nucleotides outside the gene matches: 3.

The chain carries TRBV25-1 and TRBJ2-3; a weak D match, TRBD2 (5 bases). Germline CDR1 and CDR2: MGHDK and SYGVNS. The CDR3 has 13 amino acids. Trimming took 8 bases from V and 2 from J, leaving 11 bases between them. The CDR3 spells CASQERDTDTQYF. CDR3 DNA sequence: TGTGCCAGCCAAGAACGGGACACAGATACGCAGTATTTT.

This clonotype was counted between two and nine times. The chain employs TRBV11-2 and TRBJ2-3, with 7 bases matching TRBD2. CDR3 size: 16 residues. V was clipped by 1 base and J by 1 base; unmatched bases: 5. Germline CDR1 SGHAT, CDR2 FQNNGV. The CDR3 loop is CASSLGGGSGTDTQYF. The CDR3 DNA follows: TGTGCCAGCAGCTTAGGCGGGGGTTCGGGCACAGATACGCAGTATTTT.

The CDR3 here is CASSQAAKAGGGEQYF. The CDR3, as DNA: TGTGCCAGCAGCCAAGCTGCTAAAGCGGGAGGGGGCGAGCAGTACTTC. V usage is TRBV3-1 and J usage is TRBJ2-7; TRBD2 matches at 10 bases. Germline CDR1 LGHDT, CDR2 YNNKEL (reference sequence). The CDR3 consists of 16 residues. With V trimmed by 1 base and J by 6 bases, 9 bases remained unmatched.

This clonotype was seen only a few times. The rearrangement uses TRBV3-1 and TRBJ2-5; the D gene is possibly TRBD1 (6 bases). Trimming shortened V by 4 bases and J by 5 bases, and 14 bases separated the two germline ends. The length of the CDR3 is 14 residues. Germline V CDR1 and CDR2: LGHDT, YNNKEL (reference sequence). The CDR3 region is CASSLQRQAETQYF. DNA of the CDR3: TGTGCCAGCAGCCTTCAACGACAGGCGGAGACCCAGTACTTC.

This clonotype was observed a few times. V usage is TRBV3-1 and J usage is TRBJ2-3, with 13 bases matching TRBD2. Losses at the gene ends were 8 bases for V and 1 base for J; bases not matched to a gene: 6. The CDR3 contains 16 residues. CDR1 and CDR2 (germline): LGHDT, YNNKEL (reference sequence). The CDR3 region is CASGLAGEEGTDTQYF. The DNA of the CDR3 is TGTGCCAGCGGACTAGCGGGAGAAGAAGGCACAGATACGCAGTATTTT.

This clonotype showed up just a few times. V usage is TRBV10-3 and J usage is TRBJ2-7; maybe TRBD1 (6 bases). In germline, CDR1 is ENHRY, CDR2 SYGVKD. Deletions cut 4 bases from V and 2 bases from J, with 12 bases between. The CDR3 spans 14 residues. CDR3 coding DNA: TGTGCCATCAGTGTACAGGGAAGGCCCTACGAGCAGTACTTC. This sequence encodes CAISVQGRPYEQYF.